This TCR beta chain was retrieved from a study of blood T cell repertoires in COVID-19. Whole-study context: COVID-19 samples from acute and convalescent phases originated in the United States, Italy and Spain. PBMCs, B-cell-depleted T cells, or T cells were the source of the cDNA or gDNA that made up the material.

Germline V gene data show CDR1 as SQVTM and CDR2 as ANQGSEA. The CDR3 has 14 amino acids. Trimming stripped 7 bases from V and 6 bases from J, with 21 bases between. Original processing methods: From reference gene primer amplification, estimates of nucleated cell counts were derived. Produced via immunoSEQ multiplex PCR; TCRdb's table is partial and in-frame only. V and J calls and clone size follow that table, whereas D and trimming were derived from the DNA. The repertoire holds a few hundred thousand clones, about 79% seen once, with about 1.5% in the top ten. This TCR came from a woman aged 40 to 49 who had recovered from COVID-19. The sample consisted of peripheral blood. V and J are TRBV29-1 and TRBJ2-5; D possibly corresponds to TRBD2 (7 bases). For the CDR3, the DNA is TGCAGCGCCGCCCGCCCGGGGGGCGAACAGACCCAGTACTTC. Translation: CSAARPGGEQTQYF.